This note documents a single T cell receptor beta chain sequence. This record belongs to a study of patients and donors after allogeneic stem cell transplantation. Germline V CDR1 and CDR2: DFQATT, SNEGSKA (reference sequence). Trimming left V 4 bases short and J 5 bases short, with 15 bases between. The CDR3 covers 13 residues. Via MiXCR, TCRdb re-called the RT-PCR reads, giving one row per CDR3 protein. The sample consists of 900,000 to 1,000,000 distinct CDR3 sequences, more than 15% of them appearing once. J is TRBJ2-7 and V is TRBV20-1, with TRBD2 as a possible D gene (6 bases). The source of this sequence is a human donor who was either an allogeneic HSCT recipient or a stem cell or donor lymphocyte infusion donor (not recorded which). It is not recorded whose cells these are; they may come from a transplant donor. Sequencing was done on a sample of blood, either unsorted or a sorted T cell fraction (not recorded which). The CDR3 nucleotides are TGCAGTGCTATTGGAGGGGAGCGGAACGAGCAGTACTTC. Translated, it gives CSAIGGERNEQYF.